This is a list of T cell receptor beta chains from one sample in a study of blood T cell repertoires in COVID-19. Clones were read by immunoSEQ multiplex PCR, and TCRdb kept only the in-frame ones, dropping some. The sample has about 320,000 clones, approximately 91% seen once; the top ten hold approximately 4.1%. Sequencing was performed on PBMCs or T cells enriched from blood (not recorded which). These receptors all stem from a woman aged 30 to 39 who had been exposed to COVID-19. Each CDR3 is given with its conserved first and last residue. The order of the fields is D gene, J gene, clone size, V gene, CDR3 protein, CDR3 DNA. The D gene is left open where the match is weak. Size is stated for part of the rows, as once, few or many counts, or as a class when the clone is expanded.

-,TRBJ1-3,-,TRBV2,CASSAGRRKDTIYF,TGTGCCAGCAGTGCAGGGAGGCGAAAGGACACCATATATTTT
-,TRBJ1-2,-,TRBV6-5,CASRDRGGYTF,TGTGCCAGCAGAGATCGGGGGGGCTACACCTTC
-,TRBJ2-1,-,TRBV11-2,CASSPVSAGYNEQFF,TGTGCCAGCAGCCCAGTATCCGCGGGATACAATGAGCAGTTCTTC
TRBD1,TRBJ1-5,once,TRBV19,CASSINRGSRQPQHF,TGTGCCAGTAGTATTAACAGGGGGAGTAGACAGCCCCAGCATTTT
-,TRBJ1-5,few,TRBV2,CASRLSPVQPQHF,TGTGCCAGCAGATTGTCCCCTGTTCAGCCCCAGCATTTT
-,TRBJ1-1,-,TRBV2,CASSAGQRNTEAFF,TGTGCCAGCAGTGCAGGACAACGGAACACTGAAGCTTTCTTT
TRBD2,TRBJ2-1,-,TRBV6-7,CASSQAGGPAEQFF,TGTGCCAGCAGTCAAGCGGGGGGGCCTGCTGAGCAGTTCTTC
TRBD1,TRBJ2-7,-,TRBV7-9,CASSPTGGSYEQYF,TGTGCCAGCAGCCCGACAGGGGGCTCCTACGAGCAGTACTTC
-,TRBJ2-6,-,TRBV9,CASSVAGAGANVLTF,TGTGCCAGCAGCGTAGCGGGGGCTGGGGCCAACGTCCTGACTTTC
TRBD1,TRBJ2-1,-,TRBV6-1,CASSDGTVPYNEQFF,TGTGCCAGCAGTGACGGGACAGTCCCCTACAATGAGCAGTTCTTC
-,TRBJ2-1,-,TRBV19,CASSTDRFHEQFF,TGTGCCAGTAGTACCGACAGGTTCCATGAGCAGTTCTTC
TRBD2,TRBJ2-7,once,TRBV29-1,CSVSGGHLAYEQYF,TGCAGCGTTTCGGGAGGTCACTTGGCCTACGAGCAGTACTTC
TRBD1,TRBJ1-2,-,TRBV12-3/TRBV12-4,CASSLNRGSGYTF,TGTGCCAGCAGTTTAAACAGGGGGTCTGGCTACACCTTC
TRBD1,TRBJ1-5,-,TRBV7-8,CASSLRGGTGKNQPQHF,TGTGCCAGCAGCTTAAGGGGGGGGACAGGGAAGAATCAGCCCCAGCATTTT
-,TRBJ1-3,-,TRBV11-1,CASSQRQRGSGNTIYF,TGTGCCAGCAGCCAACGTCAGAGGGGGTCTGGAAACACCATATATTTT
-,TRBJ2-7,-,TRBV14,CASSSRGTVLYEQYF,TGTGCCAGCAGCTCGCGTGGTACAGTTCTCTACGAGCAGTACTTC
-,TRBJ1-6,-,TRBV9,CASTGGPTGTLGALHF,TGTGCCAGCACCGGAGGCCCTACAGGGACCCTTGGGGCCCTCCACTTT
-,TRBJ1-2,-,TRBV14,CASSPTFYGYTF,TGTGCCAGCAGCCCAACTTTCTATGGCTACACCTTC
-,TRBJ1-2,-,TRBV29-1,CSVEELQGGNYGYTF,TGCAGCGTTGAAGAACTGCAAGGAGGGAACTATGGCTACACCTTC
TRBD1,TRBJ2-7,-,TRBV14,CASSQVVGAGGYEQYF,TGTGCCAGCAGCCAAGTCGTGGGTGCAGGGGGATACGAGCAGTACTTC
-,TRBJ2-5,-,TRBV12-3/TRBV12-4,CASSLAEETQYF,TGTGCCAGCAGTTTGGCAGAAGAGACCCAGTACTTC
-,TRBJ1-2,-,TRBV7-9,CASSLSDRVYGYTF,TGTGCCAGCAGCTTATCGGATCGGGTATACGGCTACACCTTC
-,TRBJ1-2,-,TRBV20-1,CSASDTSPGYTF,TGCAGTGCTAGTGACACATCTCCAGGCTACACCTTC
-,TRBJ1-1,-,TRBV30,CAWSVFGRVNTEAFF,TGTGCCTGGAGTGTCTTTGGCAGGGTGAACACTGAAGCTTTCTTT
TRBD1,TRBJ1-5,few,TRBV5-6,CASSLSWGDRGDNQPQHF,TGTGCCAGCAGCTTGTCATGGGGGGACAGGGGTGACAATCAGCCCCAGCATTTT
-,TRBJ2-1,-,TRBV14,CASSLTRAPPEQFF,TGTGCCAGCAGCCTCACCAGGGCCCCCCCTGAGCAGTTCTTC
-,TRBJ1-1,-,TRBV11-2,CASSLNGLTGTEAFF,TGTGCCAGCAGCCTAAATGGACTAACAGGCACGGAAGCTTTCTTT
TRBD1,TRBJ2-5,-,TRBV2,CASIMLGQGVETQYF,TGTGCCAGCATTATGTTGGGACAGGGTGTGGAGACCCAGTACTTC
TRBD2,TRBJ2-3,-,TRBV3-1/TRBV3-2,CASSHSRGGETDTQYF,TGTGCCAGCAGCCATTCGCGGGGGGGCGAGACAGATACGCAGTATTTT
TRBD1,TRBJ1-3,-,TRBV6-5,CASRAQGFSGNTIYF,TGTGCCAGCAGGGCACAGGGGTTCTCTGGAAACACCATATATTTT
-,TRBJ2-1,-,TRBV12-3/TRBV12-4,CASARGRDDEQFF,TGTGCCAGCGCAAGGGGTAGAGACGATGAGCAGTTCTTC
-,TRBJ1-2,-,TRBV7-9,CASSLATNPDSRYGYTF,TGTGCCAGCAGCTTAGCGACAAATCCGGACAGCCGCTATGGCTACACCTTC
-,TRBJ2-6,-,TRBV30,CAWKRQVAGANVLTF,TGTGCCTGGAAGCGGCAGGTAGCTGGGGCCAACGTCCTGACTTTC
-,TRBJ2-1,-,TRBV6-5,CASQGGKTYNEQFF,TGTGCCAGCCAGGGGGGCAAAACCTACAATGAGCAGTTCTTC
TRBD1,TRBJ1-5,once,TRBV7-2,CASSRGQGYQPQHF,TGTGCCAGCAGCCGCGGACAGGGGTACCAGCCCCAGCATTTT
TRBD1,TRBJ2-7,-,TRBV14,CASLPYSGQNYEQYF,TGTGCCAGCTTACCCTACTCGGGACAGAACTACGAGCAGTACTTC
-,TRBJ1-2,-,TRBV15,CATSRAIRQNYGYTF,TGTGCCACCAGCAGAGCAATACGACAGAACTATGGCTACACCTTC
-,TRBJ1-1,-,TRBV19,CASTPVSRASGLGLSTEAFF,TGTGCCAGTACCCCCGTTTCAAGGGCGTCAGGGTTAGGTTTAAGCACTGAAGCTTTCTTT
TRBD1,TRBJ1-5,-,TRBV2,CASSVMDRASQPQHF,TGTGCCAGCAGCGTAATGGACAGGGCGAGTCAGCCCCAGCATTTT
-,TRBJ2-7,-,TRBV5-4,CASSQLLMGEFSYEQYF,TGTGCCAGCAGCCAGCTCCTGATGGGAGAATTCTCCTACGAGCAGTACTTC
TRBD1,TRBJ1-5,-,TRBV6-5,CASSRDRGFWQPQHF,TGTGCCAGCAGTAGAGACAGGGGATTCTGGCAGCCCCAGCATTTT